The next 15 T cell receptor beta chains were all read from a single sample in a study of graft-versus-host responses after intestinal transplantation. Profiling relied on immunoSEQ multiplex PCR, and the TCRdb table lists in-frame clones only, not all of them. Among tens of thousands of clones listed, roughly 96% were seen once. Antigens of these TCRs are unknown. The source was unstimulated CD8+ T cells sorted from spleen or lymph node cells, collected before transplant. These receptors originate from a human donor who was the organ donor for an intestinal transplant.

V is TRBV10-3 and J is TRBJ1-1, with 9 bases that match TRBD1. V trimming: 9 bases; J trimming: 7 bases; junction bases outside the gene matches: 12. Germline V gives CDR1 ENHRY, CDR2 SYGVKD. The CDR3 sequence is 14 residues long. This chain's CDR3 is CAILVSGQGGEAFF. The DNA of the CDR3 is TGTGCCATTCTTGTTTCGGGACAGGGCGGTGAAGCTTTCTTT.

The chain uses TRBV28 and TRBJ1-6; perhaps TRBD1 as D (5 bases). Germline V lookup: CDR1 MDHEN, CDR2 SYDVKM. This CDR3 comprises 16 residues. The V and J ends lost 3 bases and 2 bases respectively, with 11 bases between them. This CDR3 is CASSFERGPYNSPLHF. The CDR3 DNA reads TGTGCCAGCAGTTTCGAGCGGGGCCCCTATAATTCACCCCTCCACTTT.

This clone appeared once. The rearrangement uses TRBV4-3 and TRBJ2-7; 9 bases are a match to TRBD1. V lost 0 bases, J lost 3 bases, and 3 bases stayed unmatched. From germline, CDR1 is LGHNA and CDR2 YSLEER. The CDR3 runs to 15 residues. The CDR3 sequence: CASSQDQGQGYEQYF. The CDR3 DNA sequence: TGCGCCAGCAGCCAAGATCAGGGACAGGGCTACGAGCAGTACTTC.

V is TRBV7-2 and J is TRBJ2-7; 9 bases fit TRBD1. This CDR3 has 16 residues. V was pared by 6 bases and J by 1 base, with 10 bases of the junction left unmatched. The germline gives CDR1 SGHTA, CDR2 FQGNSA. The CDR3 DNA is TGTGCCAGCAGTTACCTAGTGGGACAGGGATCCTACGAGCAGTACTTC. This sequence encodes CASSYLVGQGSYEQYF.

This chain joins TRBV6-5 and TRBJ2-3; D uncertain. The CDR3 length is 13 residues. The germline gives CDR1 MNHEY, CDR2 SVGAGI. V shed 6 bases and J shed 0 bases, with 7 bases lying between them. The CDR3 reads CASSQHSTDTQYF. In DNA form, the CDR3 reads TGTGCCAGCAGCCAACATAGCACAGATACGCAGTATTTT.

The chain employs TRBV7-3 and TRBJ2-1; the D gene is possibly TRBD2 (6 bases). The CDR3 extends over 16 amino acids. V was cut by 4 bases and J by 0 bases, with 13 bases left in between. Germline assignment: CDR1 SGHTA and CDR2 FQGTGA. CDR3 sequence (DNA): TGTGCCAGCAGCTCTATTGGAGGGAGCTCCTACAATGAGCAGTTCTTC. It translates to CASSSIGGSSYNEQFF.

The rearrangement uses TRBV5-4 and TRBJ2-7; the D is unclear. With 4 bases removed from V and 2 bases from J, the gap between germline ends came to 10 bases. The germline V gene encodes CDR1 SGHNT and CDR2 YYREEE (reference sequence). The CDR3 contains 13 residues. The CDR3 sequence is CASSIGRAYEQYF. In DNA, the CDR3 is TGTGCCAGCAGCATAGGTCGGGCCTACGAGCAGTACTTC.

For this clone: The sample has other DNA sequences that encode this CDR3 too. This chain links TRBV2 with TRBJ2-7, with D possibly TRBD1 on 6 matching bases. The V and J ends lost 3 bases and 4 bases respectively, with 7 bases between them. The germline CDR1 and CDR2 sequences are SNHLY and FYNNEI. The length of the CDR3 is 12 residues. The CDR3: CASSDRGYEQYF. The CDR3 coding sequence is TGTGCCAGCAGTGACAGGGGTTACGAGCAGTACTTC.

This chain joins TRBV20-1 and TRBJ2-1; no clear D. Deletions cut 3 bases from V and 4 bases from J, with 1 base between. The CDR3 spans 10 residues. The germline V gene encodes CDR1 DFQATT and CDR2 SNEGSKA (reference sequence). The CDR3 DNA follows: TGCAGTGCTAGGTACAATGAGCAGTTCTTC. Translating gives CSARYNEQFF.

V gene TRBV6-5 combines with J gene TRBJ2-2; D not resolved. This CDR3 is built from 11 residues. CDR1 and CDR2 from the germline V gene are MNHEY and SVGAGI. The V end lost 8 bases, the J end lost 8 bases, and 9 bases lay between the germline ends. The CDR3 here is CASGKRGELFF. Here the CDR3 DNA reads TGTGCCAGCGGCAAAAGGGGGGAGCTGTTTTTT.

The chain couples TRBV19 to TRBJ1-1, with TRBD1 as a possible D gene (5 bases). Per germline, CDR1 LNHDA and CDR2 SQIVND (reference sequence). The CDR3 has 11 residues. V lost 3 bases to trimming and J lost 12 bases, with 11 bases between them. The CDR3 region has the DNA TGTGCCAGTAGTATGGGGACGTTGTCTTTCTTT. Amino acid sequence: CASSMGTLSFF.

This clone has more than one count but fewer than ten. This sequence joins TRBV6-5 and TRBJ1-6; D ambiguous. With 4 bases removed from V and 7 bases from J, the gap between germline ends came to 5 bases. CDR1 and CDR2 (germline): MNHEY, SVGAGI. The CDR3 totals 12 residues. CDR3 nucleotide sequence: TGTGCCAGCAGTTTGCCCAATTCACCCCTCCACTTT. It is translated as CASSLPNSPLHF.

The chain links TRBV4-2 to TRBJ1-2; TRBD1 might be the D (5 bases). Germline CDR1 and CDR2: LGHNA and YNFKEQ. V lost 1 base and J 7 bases, leaving 22 bases between the germline ends. The CDR3 spans 17 residues. CDR3 sequence reads: CASSQVWGTRLEAGYTF. The CDR3 bases are TGTGCCAGCAGCCAAGTTTGGGGGACCCGTCTCGAAGCTGGCTACACCTTC.

CDR3: CASSLTGVGGYTF. For the CDR3, the DNA is TGCGCCAGCAGTCTGACAGGGGTAGGCGGCTACACCTTC. This chain links TRBV4-1 with TRBJ1-2, with TRBD1 identical over 8 bases. Germline trimming cut 6 bases from V and 8 bases from J; bases unmatched to any gene: 8. There are 13 residues in the CDR3. The germline CDR1 and CDR2 sequences are MGHRA and YSYEKL.

J is TRBJ1-1 and V is TRBV6-1, with a possible D match to TRBD1 (6 bases). The V gene lost 5 bases and the J gene lost 1 base, with 11 bases spanning the gap. CDR1 and CDR2 from the germline V gene are MNHNS and SASEGT. The CDR3 has 14 amino acids. The CDR3 DNA sequence: TGTGCCAGCAGTCCCCCAGGGGAGAACACTGAAGCTTTCTTT. Its translation is CASSPPGENTEAFF.